These T cell receptor beta chains were read from a single sample in a study of shared clonotypes between healthy human individuals. Profiling relied on immunoSEQ multiplex PCR, and the TCRdb table lists in-frame clones only, not all of them. Here the sample spans 2,500,000 or so clones, just under 95% being singletons. Sequenced sample: naive CD4+ T cells from PBMCs. These receptors all come from a man aged 18 to 30 in good health. Some clones in this sample may be carry-over from other donors' samples. Each CDR3 is given with its conserved first and last residue. The D gene is left open where the match is weak. Clone size is given for some rows only: seen once, a few or many times, or a class if the clone is expanded.

V	length	D	size	J	CDR3	DNA
TRBV28	12	-	-	TRBJ2-7	CASRVTRAEQYF	TGTGCCAGCAGGGTAACTAGGGCCGAGCAGTACTTC
TRBV25-1	14	-	-	TRBJ1-1	CASSESGANTEAFF	TGTGCCAGCAGTGAATCTGGGGCGAACACTGAAGCTTTCTTT
TRBV7-3	14	TRBD2	-	TRBJ2-3	CASSSLAGTDTQYF	TGTGCCAGCAGCTCCCTAGCGGGCACAGATACGCAGTATTTT
TRBV7-9	13	-	-	TRBJ1-1	CASRNRENTEAFF	TGTGCCAGCAGAAACAGGGAGAACACTGAAGCTTTCTTT
TRBV6-5	15	-	-	TRBJ1-2	CASSYSPTEPYGYTF	TGTGCCAGCAGTTACTCGCCGACAGAACCTTATGGCTACACCTTC
TRBV28	14	TRBD1	-	TRBJ2-7	CASRSGTGINEQYF	TGTGCCAGCAGATCCGGGACAGGGATTAACGAGCAGTACTTC
TRBV7-2	15	TRBD2	once	TRBJ2-5	CASSPASGRVETQYF	TGTGCCAGCAGCCCAGCTAGCGGTAGGGTGGAGACCCAGTACTTC
TRBV7-9	14	TRBD2	-	TRBJ2-7	CASSSLAGGYEQYF	TGTGCCAGCAGCTCTCTAGCGGGAGGATACGAGCAGTACTTC
TRBV5-1	15	-	-	TRBJ1-5	CASSREGRINQPQHF	TGCGCCAGCAGCCGGGAGGGGAGAATCAATCAGCCCCAGCATTTT
TRBV6-4	15	-	-	TRBJ2-7	CASSLGLGSSYEQYF	TGTGCCAGCAGTCTAGGACTGGGGAGCTCCTACGAGCAGTACTTC
TRBV7-9	14	-	-	TRBJ2-2	CASSLAKEPGELFF	TGTGCCAGCAGCTTAGCGAAGGAACCGGGGGAGCTGTTTTTT
TRBV9	14	TRBD1	-	TRBJ1-2	CASSPGTANYGYTF	TGTGCCAGCAGCCCTGGGACAGCAAACTATGGCTACACCTTC
TRBV28	16	-	-	TRBJ1-5	CASSFRRQPVNQPQHF	TGTGCCAGCAGTTTTAGACGACAGCCGGTTAATCAGCCCCAGCATTTT
TRBV2	13	-	-	TRBJ1-5	CASSEDMRGAQHF	TGTGCCAGCAGTGAAGACATGCGAGGGGCCCAGCATTTT
TRBV28	16	-	-	TRBJ1-2	CASSETGPSRDYGYTF	TGTGCCAGCAGTGAGACAGGCCCCTCCAGGGACTATGGCTACACCTTC
TRBV4-1	16	-	-	TRBJ2-1	CASSQDRSGSYNEQFF	TGCGCCAGCAGCCAAGATCGATCGGGCAGCTACAATGAGCAGTTCTTC
TRBV6-1	14	-	-	TRBJ2-5	CASSLQGVEETQYF	TGTGCCAGCAGCCTACAGGGCGTAGAGGAGACCCAGTACTTC
TRBV20-1	10	-	once	TRBJ2-7	CSATTYEQYF	TGCAGTGCCACTACCTACGAGCAGTACTTC
TRBV2	15	-	-	TRBJ1-1	CASSDTRSMNTEAFF	TGTGCCAGCAGTGATACCAGGTCCATGAACACTGAAGCTTTCTTT
TRBV7-8	12	-	-	TRBJ2-7	CASSLIQGEQYF	TGTGCCAGCAGCTTAATTCAGGGGGAGCAGTACTTC
TRBV30	15	-	few	TRBJ1-5	CAWTGKSTANQPQHF	TGTGCCTGGACGGGGAAGTCGACAGCTAATCAGCCCCAGCATTTT
TRBV27	13	-	-	TRBJ1-5	CASSPHAGSAQHF	TGTGCCAGCAGTCCCCATGCGGGATCGGCCCAGCATTTT
TRBV2	12	-	-	TRBJ1-2	CATTRGGHGYTF	TGTGCCACCACTCGGGGAGGACATGGCTACACCTTC
TRBV15	18	-	once	TRBJ2-7	CATSRSDYWGSFAYEQYF	TGTGCCACCAGCAGATCCGACTACTGGGGGAGTTTTGCCTACGAGCAGTACTTC
TRBV6-1	11	-	once	TRBJ2-5	CAARAGETQYF	TGTGCCGCCAGGGCTGGGGAGACCCAGTACTTC
TRBV7-6	14	-	-	TRBJ1-1	CASSLISRNTEAFF	TGTGCCAGCAGCTTAATTTCCCGGAACACTGAAGCTTTCTTT
TRBV7-2	13	TRBD1	-	TRBJ1-2	CASSSGQGRGYTF	TGTGCCAGCAGCTCCGGACAGGGTCGCGGCTACACCTTC
TRBV9	22	TRBD1	-	TRBJ2-6	CASSVRLDSTGTASSGANVLTF	TGTGCCAGCAGCGTACGTCTGGACTCTACCGGGACAGCGAGCTCTGGGGCCAACGTCCTGACTTTC
TRBV12-1	14	-	-	TRBJ2-3	CASGIGLTDNTQYF	TGTGCCAGCGGAATTGGACTGACCGACAATACGCAGTATTTT
TRBV4-3	15	TRBD2	-	TRBJ2-7	CASSQVSGRAWEQYF	TGCGCCAGCAGCCAAGTTAGCGGGAGGGCCTGGGAGCAGTACTTC
TRBV28	16	-	-	TRBJ1-5	CASSQRDIWGNQPQHF	TGTGCCAGCAGTCAAAGGGACATTTGGGGCAATCAGCCCCAGCATTTT
TRBV25-1	17	-	-	TRBJ2-1	CASSELEGRPSYNEQFF	TGTGCCAGCAGTGAATTAGAGGGGCGACCCTCCTACAATGAGCAGTTCTTC
TRBV19	13	-	once	TRBJ1-4	CASSIRVHEKLFF	TGTGCCAGTAGTATCCGGGTTCACGAAAAACTGTTTTTT
TRBV5-5	13	-	-	TRBJ2-7	CASSLPGWSEQYF	TGTGCCAGCAGCTTGCCGGGGTGGAGCGAGCAGTACTTC
TRBV5-1	17	TRBD1	-	TRBJ1-4	CASSLSGGAVADEKLFF	TGCGCCAGCAGCTTGTCAGGGGGCGCCGTGGCCGATGAAAAACTGTTTTTT
TRBV18	15	-	-	TRBJ1-2	CASSPLRNRNYGYTF	TGTGCCAGCTCACCACTTCGAAACAGGAACTATGGCTACACCTTC
TRBV28	15	-	-	TRBJ1-5	CASSLYPDSNQPQHF	TGTGCCAGCAGTTTATATCCAGATAGCAATCAGCCCCAGCATTTT
TRBV7-9	14	-	-	TRBJ1-6	CASSSQAGIHSLHF	TGTGCCAGCAGCTCGCAGGCTGGGATTCACTCCCTCCACTTT
TRBV4-2	14	-	-	TRBJ2-7	CASGDGSHTYEQYF	TGTGCCAGCGGGGACGGGAGCCACACCTACGAGCAGTACTTC
TRBV11-3	13	-	-	TRBJ2-7	CASSWRGAGEQYF	TGTGCCAGCAGCTGGAGGGGAGCGGGCGAGCAGTACTTC
TRBV30	15	TRBD1	-	TRBJ1-1	CAWSRRGTGLTWAFF	TGTGCCTGGAGTCGCCGGGGGACAGGCCTGACGTGGGCTTTCTTT
TRBV18	14	-	-	TRBJ2-5	CASSPGTSQETQYF	TGTGCCAGCTCACCCGGGACCAGTCAAGAGACCCAGTACTTC
TRBV27	13	-	-	TRBJ2-7	CASPNMDRWEQYF	TGTGCCAGTCCGAACATGGACCGCTGGGAGCAGTACTTC
TRBV5-1	12	TRBD2	-	TRBJ2-1	CASGRGNNEQFF	TGCGCCAGTGGGCGGGGGAACAATGAGCAGTTCTTC
TRBV7-9	14	-	-	TRBJ1-2	CASSRWDVADGYTF	TGTGCCAGCAGCCGCTGGGACGTCGCGGATGGCTACACCTTC
TRBV27	15	TRBD2	-	TRBJ2-1	CASSAGALYYNEQFF	TGTGCCAGCTCTGCGGGAGCTTTATACTACAATGAGCAGTTCTTC
TRBV27	15	-	-	TRBJ1-1	CASIRTWVEGTEAFF	TGTGCCAGCATCCGAACATGGGTGGAGGGCACTGAAGCTTTCTTT
TRBV29-1	12	-	-	TRBJ2-4	CSALRAKNIQYF	TGCAGCGCCCTTCGGGCCAAAAACATTCAGTACTTC
TRBV7-7	15	-	once	TRBJ2-5	CASSPPLQGRETQYF	TGTGCCAGCAGCCCGCCACTACAGGGACGAGAGACCCAGTACTTC
TRBV18	15	-	once	TRBJ1-4	CASSPYREGYEKLFF	TGTGCCAGCTCACCCTACAGGGAGGGGTACGAAAAACTGTTTTTT
TRBV18	17	-	once	TRBJ2-1	CASSPSGTANTDNEQFF	TGTGCCAGCTCACCAAGCGGGACAGCTAATACAGACAATGAGCAGTTCTTC